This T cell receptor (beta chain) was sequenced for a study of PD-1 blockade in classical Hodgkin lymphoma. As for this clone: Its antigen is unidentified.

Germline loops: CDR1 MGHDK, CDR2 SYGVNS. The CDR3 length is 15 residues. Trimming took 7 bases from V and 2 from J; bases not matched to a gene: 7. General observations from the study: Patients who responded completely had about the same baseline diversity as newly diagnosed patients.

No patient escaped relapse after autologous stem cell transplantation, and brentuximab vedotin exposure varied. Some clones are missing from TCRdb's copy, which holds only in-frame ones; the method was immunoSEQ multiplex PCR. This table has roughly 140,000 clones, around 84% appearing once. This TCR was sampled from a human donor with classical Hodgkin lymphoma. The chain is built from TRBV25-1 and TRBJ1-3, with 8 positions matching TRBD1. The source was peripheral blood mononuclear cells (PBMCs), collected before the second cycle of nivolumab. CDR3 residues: CASTHQGAAGNTIYF. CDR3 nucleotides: TGTGCCAGCACCCATCAGGGGGCTGCTGGAAACACCATATATTTT.